The clone carrying this T cell receptor beta chain appeared a few times. The antigen is not known. One entry per CDR3 protein results from TCRdb running MiXCR on the 5' RACE reads. The sample carries some 700,000 distinct CDR3 sequences, under 20% recorded once. The source of the sample is a study of CD8 T cells in ankylosing spondylitis. Study observations and caveats: Significantly higher representation of disease-linked clones was reported for matched ankylosing spondylitis synovial fluid. Characteristic, it appeared, of ankylosing spondylitis blood was a TCR beta motif of eight highly homologous variants.

Germline V lookup: CDR1 DFQATT, CDR2 SNEGSKA (reference sequence). V was clipped by 2 bases and J by 0 bases, with 5 bases between them. CDR3 size: 13 residues. The receptor was isolated from a male donor with ankylosing spondylitis. Sample: blood, either unsorted or a sorted T cell fraction (not recorded which). The chain couples TRBV20-1 to TRBJ2-1; D is unresolved. CDR3 in DNA: TGCAGTGCTAGACAGAGCTCCTACAATGAGCAGTTCTTC. Protein: CSARQSSYNEQFF.